This entry lists 27 T cell receptor beta chains sequenced from one sample in a study of cytomegalovirus exposure and HLA in healthy donors (dated by TCRdb to 2015 to 2018). Library prep was done by the immunoSEQ multiplex PCR assay. The source is immuneACCESS, and TCRdb retained only in-frame sequences with V and J called. Part of the clones is not carried over; for the studies checked, unresolved V genes explain less than half of this, and the remainder is unexplained. For this sample there are 100,000 to 150,000 clones; over 85% appear just once. Together, the top ten hold 3% to 4% of the sample. The material sequenced was PBMCs. Receptors originate from a young man in good health and CMV-seronegative.

In this sample, this clone turned up once. This chain connects TRBV5-1 to TRBJ1-6; 9 nucleotides match TRBD1. CDR3 length: 14 residues. The V and J ends lost 0 bases and 10 bases, in that order; junction bases with no gene match: 2. The germline gives CDR1 SGHRS, CDR2 YFSETQ. This chain's CDR3 is CASSLGQGGSPLHF. Here the CDR3 DNA reads TGCGCCAGCAGCTTGGGACAGGGGGGGTCACCCCTCCACTTT.

This clone was seen a single time. The chain carries TRBV2 and TRBJ1-5; D might be TRBD1 (5 bases). V was trimmed by 7 bases and J by 4 bases, leaving 11 bases between them. CDR1 and CDR2 from the germline V gene are SNHLY and FYNNEI. This CDR3 region has 13 residues. The CDR3: CASTRGGNQPQHF. In DNA form, the CDR3 reads TGTGCCAGCACGCGGGGGGGTAATCAGCCCCAGCATTTT.

The J gene is TRBJ1-3, the V gene TRBV19; D uncertain. This CDR3 region has 17 residues. Germline V gene lookup returns CDR1 LNHDA and CDR2 SQIVND (reference sequence). Trimming cost V 2 bases and J 1 base, with 15 bases left between them. CDR3: CASSIPGSASSGNTIYF. The CDR3 nucleotides are TGTGCCAGTAGTATACCGGGGAGCGCTTCTTCTGGAAACACCATATATTTT.

The J gene is TRBJ1-1, the V gene TRBV29-1, with D possibly matching TRBD1 (5 bases). V lost 6 bases to trimming and J lost 3 bases, with 14 bases between them. The germline V gene encodes CDR1 SQVTM and CDR2 ANQGSEA. CDR3 size: 13 residues. CDR3 in DNA: TGCAGCGTACTCCCAGGGACTTACACTGAAGCTTTCTTT. Its protein is CSVLPGTYTEAFF. The entire variable domain, with the rest obtained from reference TRBV29-1 and TRBJ1-1, is as follows: SAVISQKPSRDICQRGTSLTIQCQVDSQVTMMFWYRQQPGQSLTLIATANQGSEATYESGFVIDKFPISRPNLTFSTLTVSNMSPEDSSIYLCSVLPGTYTEAFFGQGTRLTVV.

The chain is built from TRBV13 and TRBJ2-5; 9 nucleotides line up with TRBD1. The CDR3 runs to 19 residues. V shed 5 bases, J shed 2 bases, and the junction held 18 bases outside the gene matches. Germline V lookup: CDR1 PRHDT, CDR2 FYEKMQ (reference sequence). The DNA of the CDR3 is TGTGCCAGCAGCGCTACAGGGGACAGGGCGCAGCCGGTACAAGAGACCCAGTACTTC. This encodes CASSATGDRAQPVQETQYF.

With respect to this clone: Other DNA sequences in this sample translate to the same CDR3. This chain links TRBV7-2 with TRBJ1-4, with 9 bases lining up with TRBD1. J lost 5 bases, V lost 4 bases, and 2 bases had no gene match. From germline, CDR1 is SGHTA and CDR2 FQGNSA. CDR3 size: 14 residues. The DNA for the CDR3 is TGTGCCAGCAGCTCGGGGACAGGGAATGAAAAACTGTTTTTT. It is translated as CASSSGTGNEKLFF.

The J gene is TRBJ1-1, the V gene TRBV13; unclear D gene. In germline, CDR1 is PRHDT, CDR2 FYEKMQ (reference sequence). The CDR3 contains 15 residues. The V end lost 5 bases, the J end lost 0 bases, and 13 bases lay between the germline ends. In DNA form, the CDR3 reads TGTGCCAGCAGCCAAAGCGCAGATTTGAACACTGAAGCTTTCTTT. Translating gives CASSQSADLNTEAFF.

The chain uses TRBV4-2 and TRBJ2-3, with a weak D call TRBD1 (5 bases). Germline V gene lookup returns CDR1 LGHNA and CDR2 YNFKEQ. The CDR3 length is 14 residues. Trimming shortened V by 0 bases and J by 2 bases, and 6 bases separated the two germline ends. CDR3 loop: CASSQDRATDTQYF. The CDR3 DNA is TGTGCCAGCAGCCAAGACAGGGCCACAGATACGCAGTATTTT.

The rearrangement links TRBV10-3 to TRBJ2-7; 7 bases align to TRBD2. The CDR3 spans 16 residues. The V and J ends lost 3 bases and 0 bases, in that order; junction bases with no gene match: 8. Germline CDR1 and CDR2: ENHRY and SYGVKD. The CDR3 bases are TGTGCCATCAGTGACTGGCGGGGGAGTGGCTCCTACGAGCAGTACTTC. Residues: CAISDWRGSGSYEQYF.

This chain joins TRBV4-2 and TRBJ2-3; 10 bases map to TRBD2. The trim removed 4 bases at V and 1 base at J, leaving 11 bases unmatched. The CDR3 is 18 amino acids. CDR1 is LGHNA, CDR2 YNFKEQ, per germline. The CDR3 DNA follows: TGTGCCAGCAGCCGACAACGGGTAGCGGGGGGCGGCACAGATACGCAGTATTTT. It yields the protein CASSRQRVAGGGTDTQYF.

V gene TRBV11-1 combines with J gene TRBJ2-2, with D possibly matching TRBD2 (6 bases). The germline V gene has CDR1 SGHAT and CDR2 FQDESV (reference sequence). Trimming removed 7 bases from V and 1 base from J, with 10 bases in between. The CDR3 totals 14 residues. The CDR3 nucleotides are TGTGCCAGCAATCAAGCGGGGAACACCGGGGAGCTGTTTTTT. Amino acids: CASNQAGNTGELFF.

The chain combines TRBV5-1 with TRBJ2-7; 7 bases agree with TRBD1. This CDR3 is 14 amino acids long. Germline values: CDR1 SGHRS, CDR2 YFSETQ. V was pared by 2 bases and J by 0 bases, with 2 bases of the junction left unmatched. The CDR3 nucleotides read TGCGCCAGCAGCTTACAGGGGCCCTCCTACGAGCAGTACTTC. This translates into CASSLQGPSYEQYF.

V and J are TRBV2 and TRBJ1-5; maybe TRBD1 (6 bases). This CDR3 region has 15 residues. The germline V gene encodes CDR1 SNHLY and CDR2 FYNNEI. The V end lost 5 bases, the J end lost 1 base, and 12 bases lay between the germline ends. Here the CDR3 reads CASSPRGWSNQPQHF. The CDR3 bases are TGTGCCAGCAGTCCCAGGGGTTGGAGCAATCAGCCCCAGCATTTT.

The chain uses TRBV10-2 and TRBJ2-7; D is ambiguous. This CDR3 has 18 amino acids. Trimming took off 6 bases at V and 0 bases at J, with 24 bases between the two ends. CDR1 and CDR2 (germline): WSHSY, SAAADI. In nucleotides, the CDR3 is TGCGCCAGCAGCAGTGATTCCACCGAGGAATACTTCTCCTACGAGCAGTACTTC. Translated: CASSSDSTEEYFSYEQYF.

The chain uses TRBV7-9 and TRBJ1-5, with D tentatively TRBD1 (6 bases). Germline values: CDR1 SEHNR, CDR2 FQNEAQ (reference sequence). Trimming shortened V by 1 base and J by 3 bases, and 13 bases separated the two germline ends. This CDR3 contains 16 residues. CDR3 nucleotide sequence: TGTGCCAGCAGCTTAGGATCACAGGGCCCCAATCAGCCCCAGCATTTT. Its translation is CASSLGSQGPNQPQHF. The variable domain in full, with the rest retrieved from reference TRBV7-9 and TRBJ1-5, is DTGVSQNPRHKITKRGQNVTFRCDPISEHNRLYWYRQTLGQGPEFLTYFQNEAQLEKSRLLSDRFSAERPKGSFSTLEIQRTEQGDSAMYLCASSLGSQGPNQPQHFGDGTRLSIL.

This clone was seen only once. This rearrangement joins TRBV6-5 to TRBJ2-7, with 7 bases fitting TRBD1. The CDR3 runs to 13 residues. From germline, CDR1 is MNHEY and CDR2 SVGAGI. The V and J ends lost 8 bases and 0 bases, in that order; junction bases with no gene match: 4. The CDR3 loop is CASRGQVSYEQYF. CDR3 DNA sequence: TGTGCCAGCCGCGGACAGGTCTCCTACGAGCAGTACTTC.

J is TRBJ1-2 and V is TRBV20-1; the D is unclear. The V end was cut by 4 bases, the J end by 4 bases, with 7 bases between. The CDR3 is 11 residues long. The germline V gene encodes CDR1 DFQATT and CDR2 SNEGSKA (reference sequence). CDR3 sequence: CSAKTFYGYTF. The CDR3 coding sequence is TGCAGTGCTAAGACTTTCTATGGCTACACCTTC.

The chain links TRBV7-2 to TRBJ2-4; no clear D gene. Between the trimmed V and J ends, which lost 2 bases and 0 bases, there was a span of 11 bases. Germline CDR1 and CDR2: SGHTA and FQGNSA. The CDR3 spans 16 residues. The CDR3 protein is CASSLLGFLAKNIQYF. Here the CDR3 DNA reads TGTGCCAGCAGCTTATTGGGCTTTCTAGCCAAAAACATTCAGTACTTC.

V gene TRBV27 combines with J gene TRBJ2-5, with a weak D call TRBD1 (6 bases). CDR1 and CDR2 (germline): MNHEY, SMNVEV (reference sequence). This CDR3 comprises 15 residues. Between the trimmed V and J ends, which lost 5 bases and 5 bases, there was a span of 18 bases. The CDR3 loop is CASSPVWGPEETQYF. The CDR3 DNA sequence: TGTGCCAGCAGTCCTGTCTGGGGGCCGGAGGAGACCCAGTACTTC.

This clone was picked up many times. The J gene is TRBJ2-4, the V gene TRBV18, with TRBD1 matching over 11 bases. V was clipped by 1 base and J by 0 bases; unmatched bases: 5. The germline V gene encodes CDR1 KGHSH and CDR2 LQKENI. The CDR3 covers 18 residues. The CDR3 region is CASSPLGTGGLAKNIQYF. In DNA form, the CDR3 reads TGTGCCAGCTCACCACTTGGGACAGGGGGTCTAGCCAAAAACATTCAGTACTTC. Complete variable domain (other parts from reference TRBV18 and TRBJ2-4): NAGVMQNPRHLVRRRGQEARLRCSPMKGHSHVYWYRQLPEEGLKFMVYLQKENIIDESGMPKERFSAEFPKEGPSILRIQQVVRGDSAAYFCASSPLGTGGLAKNIQYFGAGTRLSVL.

This clone was seen only a few times. The V call is TRBV10-1, the J call TRBJ2-7, with D possibly TRBD2 on 5 matching bases. V gave up 4 bases and J gave up 5 bases, with 12 bases separating them. The CDR3 runs 13 residues. Germline loops: CDR1 WNHNN, CDR2 SYGVQD (reference sequence). This CDR3 reads CASSGIGENEQYF. CDR3 DNA sequence: TGCGCCAGCAGTGGTATCGGGGAGAACGAGCAGTACTTC.

The V call is TRBV7-9, the J call TRBJ2-5, with no clear D. CDR3 length: 15 amino acids. CDR1 and CDR2 from the germline V gene are SEHNR and FQNEAQ (reference sequence). V lost 1 base and J 5 bases, leaving 14 bases between the germline ends. Here the CDR3 DNA reads TGTGCCAGCAGCTTAGGTATTTTGCGTGCGGAGACCCAGTACTTC. Translated, it gives CASSLGILRAETQYF.

This chain joins TRBV6-5 and TRBJ2-7; perhaps TRBD1 as D (6 bases). Trimming removed 6 bases at V and 7 bases at J, with 19 bases between. The V gene's germline CDR1 is MNHEY and CDR2 SVGAGI. The CDR3 loop spans 14 amino acids. The DNA of the CDR3 is TGTGCCAGCAGCCTTTGGGGACATGCCTTGGAGCAGTACTTC. Residues: CASSLWGHALEQYF.

The genes are TRBV9 and TRBJ1-1, with a weak D call TRBD1 (6 bases). Germline CDR1 is SGDLS and CDR2 is YYNGEE. The ends were cut back, 3 bases at V and 4 bases at J, with 13 bases in the middle. The CDR3 is made up of 14 amino acids. DNA of the CDR3: TGTGCCAGCAGCGCACAGGGTGAGGGCACTGAAGCTTTCTTT. Translating gives CASSAQGEGTEAFF.

The gene calls are TRBV5-1 and TRBJ2-2; TRBD2 might be the D (7 bases). CDR3 length: 16 residues. Trimming removed 6 bases at V and 3 bases at J, with 18 bases between. Germline V gene lookup returns CDR1 SGHRS and CDR2 YFSETQ. The CDR3 is CASIRYAGADTGELFF. As DNA, the CDR3 is TGCGCCAGCATCCGTTACGCGGGGGCGGACACCGGGGAGCTGTTTTTT.

The genes are TRBV11-3 and TRBJ1-6; TRBD1 matches at 8 bases. CDR3 size: 16 residues. Trimming at V came to 5 bases and at J to 8 bases, leaving 11 bases not matched to a gene. CDR1 is SGHNT, CDR2 YENEEA, per germline. The CDR3 region is CASSPRSGTGHSPLHF. In DNA form, the CDR3 reads TGTGCCAGCAGCCCTCGTTCCGGGACAGGACATTCACCCCTCCACTTT.

This sequence joins TRBV19 and TRBJ1-5, with 8 bases that match TRBD1. Germline V gene data show CDR1 as LNHDA and CDR2 as SQIVND (reference sequence). The CDR3 length is 13 residues. The V segment lost 10 bases and the J segment 6 bases; nucleotides outside the gene matches: 8. In nucleotides, the CDR3 is TGTGCCACCCTAGGACAGGGAGGTCAGCCCCAGCATTTT. It is translated as CATLGQGGQPQHF.